These T cell receptor beta chains were read from a single sample in a study of T cells in Graves' hyperthyroidism and ophthalmopathy. TCRdb passed the multiplex PCR reads through MiXCR, listing each CDR3 protein once. This table holds about 560,000 distinct CDR3 sequences, roughly 17% found once. Sequenced sample: blood. Source of these receptors: a woman aged 18-29 years with Graves' hyperthyroidism. Both conserved end residues are part of each CDR3. The D gene is left open where the match is weak. Where a row states a size, it is once, few, many or the class of an expanded clone; other rows omit it.

clone size: few
CDR3 length: 14
J gene: TRBJ2-3
V gene: TRBV2
D gene: NA
CDR3 DNA: TGTGCCAGCGTCCGGGACCGCGGAACAGATACGCAGTATTTT
CDR3 protein: CASVRDRGTDTQYF

clone size: few
CDR3 length: 16
J gene: TRBJ1-5
V gene: TRBV4-1
D gene: TRBD1
CDR3 DNA: TGCGCCAGCAGCCGCACCGGGACAGGGGGCAATCAGCCCCAGCATTTT
CDR3 protein: CASSRTGTGGNQPQHF

clone size: NA
CDR3 length: 14
J gene: TRBJ1-6
V gene: TRBV4-3
D gene: TRBD1
CDR3 DNA: TGCGCCAGCAGCCAGGATGGACAGGGAACACCCCTCCACTTT
CDR3 protein: CASSQDGQGTPLHF

clone size: many
CDR3 length: 14
J gene: TRBJ2-1
V gene: TRBV11-3
D gene: NA
CDR3 DNA: TGTGCCAGCAGCCCCCTCGGTAGGACCAATGAGCAGTTCTTC
CDR3 protein: CASSPLGRTNEQFF

clone size: few
CDR3 length: 12
J gene: TRBJ1-1
V gene: TRBV29-1
D gene: NA
CDR3 DNA: TGCAGCGCGGGTGGGGGGGCCACTGAAGCTTTCTTT
CDR3 protein: CSAGGGATEAFF

clone size: many
CDR3 length: 16
J gene: TRBJ2-3
V gene: TRBV12-3/TRBV12-4
D gene: TRBD2
CDR3 DNA: TGTGCCAGCAGCCCAGGACTAGCTCCGGGCACAGATACGCAGTATTTT
CDR3 protein: CASSPGLAPGTDTQYF

clone size: few
CDR3 length: 17
J gene: TRBJ2-1
V gene: TRBV9
D gene: TRBD2
CDR3 DNA: TGTGCCAGCAGCGCCGAAGGGGCGGGGGGGCCATACGATGAGCAGTTCTTC
CDR3 protein: CASSAEGAGGPYDEQFF

clone size: NA
CDR3 length: 14
J gene: TRBJ2-4
V gene: TRBV10-2
D gene: NA
CDR3 DNA: TGCGCCAGCAGGGATACCGAGGCCAAAAACATTCAGTACTTC
CDR3 protein: CASRDTEAKNIQYF

clone size: NA
CDR3 length: 19
J gene: TRBJ2-2
V gene: TRBV7-2
D gene: TRBD2
CDR3 DNA: TGTGCCAGCAGCTCGGGACTAGCGGGAGAAACGGCGAACACCGGGGAGCTGTTTTTT
CDR3 protein: CASSSGLAGETANTGELFF

clone size: many
CDR3 length: 15
J gene: TRBJ1-1
V gene: TRBV7-9
D gene: NA
CDR3 DNA: TGTGCCAGCAGCTCGAGGACAGAAATGAACACTGAAGCTTTCTTT
CDR3 protein: CASSSRTEMNTEAFF

clone size: few
CDR3 length: 16
J gene: TRBJ2-7
V gene: TRBV6-2/TRBV6-3
D gene: TRBD1
CDR3 DNA: TGTGCCAGCAGTGACACCGGGACAGGGGAGACTTACGAGCAGTACTTC
CDR3 protein: CASSDTGTGETYEQYF

clone size: many
CDR3 length: 11
J gene: TRBJ2-1
V gene: TRBV3-1
D gene: NA
CDR3 DNA: TGTGCCAGCACCGACTACAATGAGCAGTTCTTC
CDR3 protein: CASTDYNEQFF

clone size: many
CDR3 length: 15
J gene: TRBJ2-7
V gene: TRBV7-9
D gene: NA
CDR3 DNA: TGTGCCAGCAGCTCCGATATAGTGCGGTCCTACGAGCAGTACTTC
CDR3 protein: CASSSDIVRSYEQYF

clone size: many
CDR3 length: 13
J gene: TRBJ2-5
V gene: TRBV30
D gene: TRBD1
CDR3 DNA: TGTGCCTGGAGTGGGACAGGGCGTGAGACCCAGTACTTC
CDR3 protein: CAWSGTGRETQYF

clone size: NA
CDR3 length: 12
J gene: TRBJ1-1
V gene: TRBV20-1
D gene: NA
CDR3 DNA: TGCAGTGCTCCGGGGGGGAACACTGAAGCTTTCTTT
CDR3 protein: CSAPGGNTEAFF

clone size: many
CDR3 length: 16
J gene: TRBJ1-1
V gene: TRBV12-5
D gene: TRBD1
CDR3 DNA: TGTGCTAGTGGTTTCGGACAGGGTATCTTGAACACTGAAGCTTTCTTT
CDR3 protein: CASGFGQGILNTEAFF

clone size: many
CDR3 length: 16
J gene: TRBJ2-1
V gene: TRBV7-9
D gene: TRBD2
CDR3 DNA: TGTGCCAGCAGCCCACGGCCTAGCGGATGGGACAATGAGCAGTTCTTC
CDR3 protein: CASSPRPSGWDNEQFF

clone size: NA
CDR3 length: 16
J gene: TRBJ2-1
V gene: TRBV20-1
D gene: NA
CDR3 DNA: TGCAGTGCTAGGACCCACCGGGACTGGGAGTACAATGAGCAGTTCTTC
CDR3 protein: CSARTHRDWEYNEQFF

clone size: many
CDR3 length: 13
J gene: TRBJ2-7
V gene: TRBV6-5
D gene: NA
CDR3 DNA: TGTGCCAGCAGTTACTCAGGCCAATACGAGCAGTACTTC
CDR3 protein: CASSYSGQYEQYF

clone size: many
CDR3 length: 15
J gene: TRBJ2-3
V gene: TRBV20-1
D gene: TRBD2
CDR3 DNA: TGCAGTGCTCTGACTAGCGGGAGTCGCACAGATACGCAGTATTTT
CDR3 protein: CSALTSGSRTDTQYF

clone size: few
CDR3 length: 14
J gene: TRBJ2-2
V gene: TRBV24-1
D gene: TRBD1
CDR3 DNA: TGTGCCACCAGTGCCGGGACAGGCACCGGGGAGCTGTTTTTT
CDR3 protein: CATSAGTGTGELFF

clone size: many
CDR3 length: 15
J gene: TRBJ2-7
V gene: TRBV12-3/TRBV12-4
D gene: TRBD2
CDR3 DNA: TGTGCCAGCAGTTTAGCCGGACTAGCGGGAGGCGAGCAGTACTTC
CDR3 protein: CASSLAGLAGGEQYF

clone size: many
CDR3 length: 16
J gene: TRBJ2-7
V gene: TRBV6-1
D gene: NA
CDR3 DNA: TGTGCCAGCAGTGAATCAATAGGGGCAGTTTCCTACGAGCAGTACTTC
CDR3 protein: CASSESIGAVSYEQYF

clone size: many
CDR3 length: 16
J gene: TRBJ2-1
V gene: TRBV12-3/TRBV12-4
D gene: NA
CDR3 DNA: TGTGCCAGCAGCCGCCCCAGCGGACCCTCCTACAATGAGCAGTTCTTC
CDR3 protein: CASSRPSGPSYNEQFF

clone size: many
CDR3 length: 15
J gene: TRBJ2-7
V gene: TRBV11-2
D gene: NA
CDR3 DNA: TGTGCCAGCAGCTTGACCACCCAAGACCACTACGAGCAGTACTTC
CDR3 protein: CASSLTTQDHYEQYF

clone size: few
CDR3 length: 14
J gene: TRBJ1-2
V gene: TRBV28
D gene: NA
CDR3 DNA: TGTGCCAGCAGCTCTCAGGAGGACGGCTATGGCTACACCTTC
CDR3 protein: CASSSQEDGYGYTF

clone size: many
CDR3 length: 13
J gene: TRBJ2-7
V gene: TRBV20-1
D gene: NA
CDR3 DNA: TGCAGTTTTAAGGGTTACCCGAGCGGCGAGCAGTACTTC
CDR3 protein: CSFKGYPSGEQYF

clone size: few
CDR3 length: 16
J gene: TRBJ2-5
V gene: TRBV27
D gene: NA
CDR3 DNA: TGTGCCAGCAGTTTATATCCCGGGGGGCTCCAAGAGACCCAGTACTTC
CDR3 protein: CASSLYPGGLQETQYF

clone size: NA
CDR3 length: 14
J gene: TRBJ1-3
V gene: TRBV7-2
D gene: NA
CDR3 DNA: TGTGCCAGCAGCCACACGACAGCCGGAAACACCGTATATTTT
CDR3 protein: CASSHTTAGNTVYF

clone size: few
CDR3 length: 21
J gene: TRBJ2-1
V gene: TRBV3-1
D gene: TRBD2
CDR3 DNA: TGTGCCAGCAGCCAAGAGTCCCCTAGCGGGGGGACTCAAAGCTCCTACAATGAGCAGTTCTTC
CDR3 protein: CASSQESPSGGTQSSYNEQFF

clone size: NA
CDR3 length: 15
J gene: TRBJ2-7
V gene: TRBV7-8
D gene: TRBD2
CDR3 DNA: TGTGCCAGCAGCGCTAGCGGGAGGGCCACCTACGAGCAGTACTTC
CDR3 protein: CASSASGRATYEQYF

clone size: many
CDR3 length: 14
J gene: TRBJ2-3
V gene: TRBV6-5
D gene: NA
CDR3 DNA: TGTGCCAGCAGTTACGGGGGTAGCACAGATACGCAGTATTTT
CDR3 protein: CASSYGGSTDTQYF

clone size: many
CDR3 length: 16
J gene: TRBJ2-7
V gene: TRBV14
D gene: NA
CDR3 DNA: TGTGCCAGCAGCCAACTTCATGCAGGGAGCTCCTACGAGCAGTACTTC
CDR3 protein: CASSQLHAGSSYEQYF

clone size: few
CDR3 length: 17
J gene: TRBJ2-1
V gene: TRBV7-9
D gene: TRBD2
CDR3 DNA: TGTGCCAGCAGTATCTGGACTAGCGGTGTATCCTACAATGAGCAGTTCTTC
CDR3 protein: CASSIWTSGVSYNEQFF

clone size: many
CDR3 length: 14
J gene: TRBJ2-1
V gene: TRBV28
D gene: TRBD1
CDR3 DNA: TGTGCCAGCAGGGAAGGACAGGGGGCCGATGAGCAGTTCTTC
CDR3 protein: CASREGQGADEQFF

clone size: few
CDR3 length: 13
J gene: TRBJ1-5
V gene: TRBV10-3
D gene: NA
CDR3 DNA: TGTGCCATCAGTGAGTCCGGCGGGGAGCCCCAGCATTTT
CDR3 protein: CAISESGGEPQHF

clone size: many
CDR3 length: 15
J gene: TRBJ1-1
V gene: TRBV5-5
D gene: NA
CDR3 DNA: TGTGCCAGCAGCTTGGTTGGGACACTGAACACTGAAGCTTTCTTT
CDR3 protein: CASSLVGTLNTEAFF

clone size: NA
CDR3 length: 15
J gene: TRBJ2-2
V gene: TRBV7-9
D gene: TRBD2
CDR3 DNA: TGTGCCAGCAGTTTATGGGGACTATCCACCGGGGAGCTGTTTTTT
CDR3 protein: CASSLWGLSTGELFF

clone size: many
CDR3 length: 15
J gene: TRBJ2-1
V gene: TRBV11-3
D gene: NA
CDR3 DNA: TGTGCCAACAGCATTGACAGGTTACCCTACAATGAGCAGTTCTTC
CDR3 protein: CANSIDRLPYNEQFF

clone size: few
CDR3 length: 16
J gene: TRBJ2-5
V gene: TRBV4-1
D gene: TRBD2
CDR3 DNA: TGCGCCAGCAGCCAACCCCGGGGAGGGGTCTTGGAGACCCAGTACTTC
CDR3 protein: CASSQPRGGVLETQYF

clone size: many
CDR3 length: 15
J gene: TRBJ1-2
V gene: TRBV7-9
D gene: TRBD1
CDR3 DNA: TGTGCCAGCAGCACGGGACAGGGCGGAAACTATGGCTACACCTTC
CDR3 protein: CASSTGQGGNYGYTF

clone size: few
CDR3 length: 16
J gene: TRBJ1-1
V gene: TRBV24-1
D gene: TRBD1
CDR3 DNA: TGTGCCACCAGTGATTCCAAGGACAGGGAGATCCCTGAAGCTTTCTTT
CDR3 protein: CATSDSKDREIPEAFF

clone size: few
CDR3 length: 14
J gene: TRBJ1-5
V gene: TRBV19
D gene: NA
CDR3 DNA: TGTGCCAGTAAAGGAACAGGGTCTAATCAGCCCCAGCATTTT
CDR3 protein: CASKGTGSNQPQHF

clone size: many
CDR3 length: 14
J gene: TRBJ1-5
V gene: TRBV6-2/TRBV6-3
D gene: NA
CDR3 DNA: TGTGCCAGCAGTTACGATGGGGGAGGTCAGCCCCAGCATTTT
CDR3 protein: CASSYDGGGQPQHF

clone size: NA
CDR3 length: 11
J gene: TRBJ2-7
V gene: TRBV20-1
D gene: NA
CDR3 DNA: TGCAGTGCCCTAGTGGAGTACGAGCAGTACTTC
CDR3 protein: CSALVEYEQYF

clone size: NA
CDR3 length: 16
J gene: TRBJ1-1
V gene: TRBV12-3/TRBV12-4
D gene: TRBD1
CDR3 DNA: TGTGCCAGCACTCAAATTCCGGGACAGGGTAAGGCTGAAGCTTTCTTT
CDR3 protein: CASTQIPGQGKAEAFF

clone size: many
CDR3 length: 14
J gene: TRBJ1-3
V gene: TRBV28
D gene: NA
CDR3 DNA: TGTGCCAGCAGTGACCGGGACATCGGAAACACCATATATTTT
CDR3 protein: CASSDRDIGNTIYF

clone size: many
CDR3 length: 15
J gene: TRBJ2-1
V gene: TRBV15
D gene: NA
CDR3 DNA: TGTGCCACCAGCAGCACACTTTTGACAGTTCCGGACGAGTTCTTC
CDR3 protein: CATSSTLLTVPDEFF

clone size: few
CDR3 length: 17
J gene: TRBJ2-2
V gene: TRBV3-1
D gene: TRBD2
CDR3 DNA: TGTGCCAGCAGCCGTCCTAGCGGGGGGCGATACACCGGGGAGCTGTTTTTT
CDR3 protein: CASSRPSGGRYTGELFF

clone size: NA
CDR3 length: 15
J gene: TRBJ2-7
V gene: TRBV4-1
D gene: NA
CDR3 DNA: TGCGCCAGCAGCCAGTTACAGGAGGAATTCTTCGAGCAGTACTTC
CDR3 protein: CASSQLQEEFFEQYF

clone size: many
CDR3 length: 14
J gene: TRBJ2-7
V gene: TRBV7-8
D gene: NA
CDR3 DNA: TGTGCCAGCAGCTTCGGAGACTCCTCCTACGAGCAGTACTTC
CDR3 protein: CASSFGDSSYEQYF

clone size: many
CDR3 length: 12
J gene: TRBJ2-1
V gene: TRBV30
D gene: NA
CDR3 DNA: TGTGCCTGGAGTGTAAATCACAATGAGCAGTTCTTC
CDR3 protein: CAWSVNHNEQFF

clone size: few
CDR3 length: 14
J gene: TRBJ2-5
V gene: TRBV6-2/TRBV6-3
D gene: TRBD1
CDR3 DNA: TGTGCCAGCAGTCCCCTTGGGACAGAAGAGACCCAGTACTTC
CDR3 protein: CASSPLGTEETQYF

clone size: few
CDR3 length: 13
J gene: TRBJ1-6
V gene: TRBV6-1
D gene: NA
CDR3 DNA: TGTGCGTCGGAAAAACAGGGAACGTCACCCCTCCACTTT
CDR3 protein: CASEKQGTSPLHF

clone size: few
CDR3 length: 15
J gene: TRBJ2-3
V gene: TRBV11-3
D gene: TRBD2
CDR3 DNA: TGTGCCAGCAGCCCAAGCGGGACCTACACAGATACGCAGTATTTT
CDR3 protein: CASSPSGTYTDTQYF

clone size: NA
CDR3 length: 15
J gene: TRBJ1-1
V gene: TRBV7-6
D gene: NA
CDR3 DNA: TGTGCCAGCAGCTTAGTACAACAGAAGAACACTGAAGCTTTCTTT
CDR3 protein: CASSLVQQKNTEAFF

clone size: NA
CDR3 length: 15
J gene: TRBJ2-5
V gene: TRBV30
D gene: NA
CDR3 DNA: TGTGCCTGGAGCCCACTGACAGGTCTCCAAGAGACCCAGTACTTC
CDR3 protein: CAWSPLTGLQETQYF

clone size: few
CDR3 length: 16
J gene: TRBJ2-1
V gene: TRBV3-1
D gene: TRBD2
CDR3 DNA: TGTGCCAGCAGCCAAGAAGGCAGCGGGGGGGCCCATGAGCAGTTCTTC
CDR3 protein: CASSQEGSGGAHEQFF